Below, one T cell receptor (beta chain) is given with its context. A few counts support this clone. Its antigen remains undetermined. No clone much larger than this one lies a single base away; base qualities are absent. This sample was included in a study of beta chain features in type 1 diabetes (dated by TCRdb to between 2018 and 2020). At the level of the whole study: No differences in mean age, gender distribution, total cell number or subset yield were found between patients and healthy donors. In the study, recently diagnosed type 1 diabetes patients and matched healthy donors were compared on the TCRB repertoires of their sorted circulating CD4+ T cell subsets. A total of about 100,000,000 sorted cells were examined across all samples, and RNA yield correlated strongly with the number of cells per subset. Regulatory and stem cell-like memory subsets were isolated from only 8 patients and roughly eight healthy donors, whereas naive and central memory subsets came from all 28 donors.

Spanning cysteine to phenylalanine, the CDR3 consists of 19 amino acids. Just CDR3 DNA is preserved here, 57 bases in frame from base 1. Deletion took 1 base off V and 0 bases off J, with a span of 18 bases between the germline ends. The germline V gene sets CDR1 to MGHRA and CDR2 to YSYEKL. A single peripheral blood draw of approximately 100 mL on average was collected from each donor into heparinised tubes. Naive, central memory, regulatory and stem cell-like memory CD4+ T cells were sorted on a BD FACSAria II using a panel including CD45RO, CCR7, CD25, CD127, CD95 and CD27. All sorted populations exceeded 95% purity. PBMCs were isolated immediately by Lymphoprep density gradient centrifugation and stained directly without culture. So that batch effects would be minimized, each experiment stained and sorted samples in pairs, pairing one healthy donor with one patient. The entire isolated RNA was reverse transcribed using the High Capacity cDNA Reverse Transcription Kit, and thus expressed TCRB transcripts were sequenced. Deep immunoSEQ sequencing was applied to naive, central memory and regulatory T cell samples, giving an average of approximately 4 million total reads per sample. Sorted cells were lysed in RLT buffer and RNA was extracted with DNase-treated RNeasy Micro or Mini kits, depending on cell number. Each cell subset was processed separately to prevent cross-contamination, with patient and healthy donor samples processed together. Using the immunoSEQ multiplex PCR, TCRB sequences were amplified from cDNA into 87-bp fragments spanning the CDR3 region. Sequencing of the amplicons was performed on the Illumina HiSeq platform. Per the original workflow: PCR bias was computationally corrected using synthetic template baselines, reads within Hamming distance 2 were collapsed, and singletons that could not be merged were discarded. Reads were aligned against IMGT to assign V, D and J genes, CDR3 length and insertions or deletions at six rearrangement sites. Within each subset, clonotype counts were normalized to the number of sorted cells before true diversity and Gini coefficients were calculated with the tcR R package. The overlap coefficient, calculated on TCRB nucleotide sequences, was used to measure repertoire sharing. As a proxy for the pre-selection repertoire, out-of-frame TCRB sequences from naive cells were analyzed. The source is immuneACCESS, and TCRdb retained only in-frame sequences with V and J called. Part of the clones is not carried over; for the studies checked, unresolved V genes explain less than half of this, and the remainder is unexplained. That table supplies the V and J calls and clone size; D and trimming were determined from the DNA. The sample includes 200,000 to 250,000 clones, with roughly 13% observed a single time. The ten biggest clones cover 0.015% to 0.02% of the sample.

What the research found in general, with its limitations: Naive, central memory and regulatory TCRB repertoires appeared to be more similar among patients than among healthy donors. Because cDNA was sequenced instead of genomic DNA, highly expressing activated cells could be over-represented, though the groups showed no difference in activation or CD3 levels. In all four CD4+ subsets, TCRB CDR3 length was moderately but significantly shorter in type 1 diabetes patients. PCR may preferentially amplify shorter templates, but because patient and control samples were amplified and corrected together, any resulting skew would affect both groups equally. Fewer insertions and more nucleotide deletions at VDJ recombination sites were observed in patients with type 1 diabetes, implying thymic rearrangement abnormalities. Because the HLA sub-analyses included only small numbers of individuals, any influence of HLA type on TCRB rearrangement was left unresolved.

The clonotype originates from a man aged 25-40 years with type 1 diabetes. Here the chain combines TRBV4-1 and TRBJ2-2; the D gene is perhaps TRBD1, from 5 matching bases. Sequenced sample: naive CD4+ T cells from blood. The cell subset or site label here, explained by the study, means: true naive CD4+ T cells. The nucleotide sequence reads TGCGCCAGCAGCCAAGGAGGAGTAGGGGTGCGCGCGAACACCGGGGAGCTGTTTTTT. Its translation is CASSQGGVGVRANTGELFF.